This T cell receptor beta chain appears in the sequencing data of a study of brain T cells in children with intractable seizures. General study results and limits: HCMV serostatus was not known, and viral specificity came from CDR3 similarity only.

In the case of this clone: Its matching antigen is unknown.

Sequencing was limited to surgery cases with top T cell transcript signatures in brain tissue. The CDR3 consists of 12 residues. CDR1 is MDHEN, CDR2 SYDVKM, per germline. With 6 bases removed from V and 14 bases from J, the gap between germline ends came to 19 bases. TCRdb's table, derived via immunoSEQ multiplex PCR, lists solely in-frame clones and lacks some. In the table there are about 80,000 clones, about 93% of which are singletons. The sequencing used peripheral blood, collected at surgery. J is TRBJ1-1 and V is TRBV28; D ambiguous. The TCR sequence derives from a girl aged 2-10 years with Rasmussen encephalitis and intractable seizures. This CDR3 is CASSPFGSLRFF. For the CDR3, the DNA is TGTGCCAGCAGCCCTTTTGGGTCCTTGAGGTTCTTT.